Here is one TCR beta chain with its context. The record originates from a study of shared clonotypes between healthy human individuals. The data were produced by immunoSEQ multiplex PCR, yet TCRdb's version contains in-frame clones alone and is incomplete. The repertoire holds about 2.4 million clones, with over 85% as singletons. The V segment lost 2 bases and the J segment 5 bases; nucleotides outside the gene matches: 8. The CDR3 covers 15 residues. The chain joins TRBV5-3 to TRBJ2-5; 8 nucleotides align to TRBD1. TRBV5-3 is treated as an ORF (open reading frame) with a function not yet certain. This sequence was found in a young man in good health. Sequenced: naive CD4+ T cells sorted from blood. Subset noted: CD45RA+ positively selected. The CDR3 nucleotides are TGTGCCAGAAGCTTAGGACAGGGAGGCGGCGAGACCCAGTACTTC. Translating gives CARSLGQGGGETQYF.